The 26 T cell receptor beta chains below come from one sample, sequenced in a study of cytomegalovirus exposure and HLA in healthy donors. It was with 60 Vbeta and 13 Jbeta primers that the PCR ran. Some clones are missing from TCRdb's copy, which holds only in-frame ones; the method was immunoSEQ multiplex PCR. The repertoire consists of around 150,000 clones, with roughly 85% occurring once and the leading ten covering over 0.8%. The sample consisted of PBMCs. The receptors here all came from a woman aged 25 to 39 in good health and CMV-seronegative.

This clone showed up just a few times. This chain connects TRBV30 to TRBJ1-1, with a weak D call TRBD1 (5 bases). Germline V gene sequence: CDR1 GTSNPN, CDR2 SVGIG (reference sequence). Between the trimmed V and J ends, which lost 2 bases and 5 bases, there was a span of 9 bases. This CDR3 has 12 amino acids. In DNA, the CDR3 is TGTGCCTGGAGTTTAGGGGTGACTGAAGCTTTCTTT. This sequence encodes CAWSLGVTEAFF.

The V and J genes are TRBV4-1 and TRBJ1-2, with 8 bases lining up with TRBD1. With 1 base clipped from V and 2 bases from J, the junction kept 6 bases outside the gene matches. CDR1 and CDR2 (germline): MGHRA, YSYEKL. CDR3 length: 16 residues. The CDR3 DNA reads TGCGCCAGCAGCCAAGGGGACCAGGGGGCGAACTATGGCTACACCTTC. Translating gives CASSQGDQGANYGYTF.

This clone has only one observation. This rearrangement joins TRBV25-1 to TRBJ2-2, with D maybe TRBD2 (7 bases). The V end lost 9 bases, the J end lost 6 bases, and 23 bases lay between the germline ends. CDR1 and CDR2 from the germline V gene are MGHDK and SYGVNS. The CDR3 runs 16 residues. The CDR3 loop is CASPPWGGLEAGELFF. In DNA form, the CDR3 reads TGTGCCAGTCCCCCTTGGGGGGGGCTAGAAGCCGGGGAGCTGTTTTTT.

The V call is TRBV6-1, the J call TRBJ2-7; 8 nucleotides agree with TRBD1. The J segment lost 2 bases and the V segment lost 6 bases, leaving 6 bases of the junction unmatched. Germline V CDR1 and CDR2: MNHNS, SASEGT. The CDR3 is 14 residues long. CDR3 residues: CASSLGQGTYEQYF. Here the CDR3 DNA reads TGTGCCAGCAGCCTAGGACAGGGAACCTACGAGCAGTACTTC.

This rearrangement joins TRBV5-8 to TRBJ1-4, with 10 bases identical to TRBD1. V gave up 7 bases and J gave up 8 bases; unmatched junction bases: 11. This CDR3 is built from 15 residues. Germline CDR1 SGHTS, CDR2 YDEGEE. The CDR3 region has the DNA TGTGCCAGCCTTTCTCCGGGACAGGGGAGAGAAAAACTGTTTTTT. It encodes CASLSPGQGREKLFF.

The rearrangement joins TRBV19 to TRBJ2-7, with D hard to call. The CDR3 consists of 11 residues. Trimming pared 5 bases from V and 3 bases from J, leaving 5 bases between. The germline V gene has CDR1 LNHDA and CDR2 SQIVND (reference sequence). The CDR3 bases are TGTGCCAGTAGTTCCATCTACGAGCAGTACTTC. It yields the protein CASSSIYEQYF.

CDR3 sequence: CASSSQPVVTASTDTQYF. The CDR3 coding sequence is TGCGCCAGCAGCTCCCAGCCGGTTGTGACAGCTAGCACAGATACGCAGTATTTT. V is TRBV5-1 and J is TRBJ2-3; tentative D call: TRBD1 (5 bases). CDR1 and CDR2 (germline): SGHRS, YFSETQ. The CDR3 length is 18 residues. The germline V and J ends were trimmed by 3 bases and 0 bases, with 20 bases remaining between them.

The rearrangement joins TRBV18 to TRBJ2-3; D is perhaps TRBD2 (7 bases). In germline, CDR1 is KGHSH, CDR2 LQKENI. Between the trimmed V and J ends, which lost 1 base and 4 bases, there was a span of 12 bases. CDR3 length: 15 residues. The CDR3 sequence is CASSPRRGAADTQYF. The CDR3 nucleotides are TGTGCCAGCTCACCACGACGGGGGGCAGCAGATACGCAGTATTTT.

A word on this clone: This same CDR3 is encoded by further DNA sequences in the sample. DNA for the CDR3: TGTGCCACCAAACCTTTCCGGGACAGAGGTCAGCCCCAGCATTTT. Its protein product is CATKPFRDRGQPQHF. The chain carries TRBV27 and TRBJ1-5; TRBD1 agrees at 7 bases. J was trimmed by 6 bases and V by 10 bases; bases with no gene match: 15. The V gene's germline CDR1 is MNHEY and CDR2 SMNVEV (reference sequence). The CDR3 consists of 15 residues.

This chain uses TRBV4-3 with TRBJ1-4, with 7 bases matching TRBD1. Germline lookup yields CDR1 LGHNA and CDR2 YSLEER. V gave up 1 base and J gave up 3 bases; unmatched junction bases: 11. The CDR3 extends over 18 amino acids. The CDR3 sequence is CASSQGPTGTAANEKLFF. CDR3 nucleotide sequence: TGCGCCAGCAGCCAAGGGCCCACAGGGACAGCGGCTAATGAAAAACTGTTTTTT.

The CDR3 coding sequence is TGTGCCAGCAGCCCAGAACCAGTCACAGATACGCAGTATTTT. Translation: CASSPEPVTDTQYF. The V call is TRBV7-2, the J call TRBJ2-3; D is undetermined. CDR1 and CDR2 (germline): SGHTA, FQGNSA. CDR3 size: 14 residues. The ends were cut back, 5 bases at V and 2 bases at J, with 11 bases in the middle. Supplemented by reference TRBV7-2 and TRBJ2-3, the full variable domain reads GAGVSQSPSNKVTEKGKDVELRCDPISGHTALYWYRQSLGQGLEFLIYFQGNSAPDKSGLPSDRFSAERTGGSVSTLTIQRTQQEDSAVYLCASSPEPVTDTQYFGPGTRLTVL.

This clone came up a few times. The chain carries TRBV28 and TRBJ1-2, with D perhaps matching TRBD1 (5 bases). Deletions cut 3 bases from V and 6 bases from J, with 11 bases between. The CDR3 is 13 residues long. The germline gives CDR1 MDHEN, CDR2 SYDVKM. The CDR3 nucleotides are TGTGCCAGCAGTTTCTCAGGGCCGCATGGCTACACCTTC. It codes for CASSFSGPHGYTF.

The DNA of the CDR3 is TGTGCCAGTAGCCCCACCCGGACAGGAGGAAACACCATATATTTT. Amino acid sequence: CASSPTRTGGNTIYF. This chain joins TRBV19 and TRBJ1-3; 7 bases match TRBD1. The CDR3 loop spans 15 amino acids. Trimming took 6 bases from V and 4 from J; bases not matched to a gene: 9. In germline, CDR1 is LNHDA, CDR2 SQIVND (reference sequence).

This chain uses TRBV7-8 with TRBJ2-6; 9 bases map to TRBD1. The trim removed 2 bases at V and 4 bases at J, leaving 12 bases unmatched. This CDR3 spans 19 amino acids. Looked up from germline, CDR1 is SGHVS and CDR2 is FQNEAQ. The CDR3 coding sequence is TGTGCCAGCAGCTTAAATAGAGGGACAGGGCGATTGGGGGCCAACGTCCTGACTTTC. Its protein product is CASSLNRGTGRLGANVLTF.

The V gene is TRBV4-2, the J gene TRBJ1-2; D is unresolved. Germline CDR1 reads LGHNA; CDR2 reads YNFKEQ. CDR3 length: 15 amino acids. V was trimmed by 0 bases and J by 4 bases, leaving 12 bases between them. The CDR3 DNA follows: TGTGCCAGCAGCCAAGAGGAGGGAAACTTCTATGGCTACACCTTC. This codes for CASSQEEGNFYGYTF.

The rearrangement uses TRBV18 and TRBJ2-1, with 7 bases lining up with TRBD2. The trim removed 4 bases at V and 0 bases at J, leaving 9 bases unmatched. The CDR3 consists of 17 residues. CDR1 is KGHSH and CDR2 is LQKENI in the germline V gene. CDR3 DNA sequence: TGTGCCAGCTCACACCGGTTGCTAGCGGACTCCTACAATGAGCAGTTCTTC. Protein sequence: CASSHRLLADSYNEQFF.

This chain joins TRBV6-1 and TRBJ2-7; D perhaps matches TRBD2 (6 bases). The CDR3 consists of 15 residues. CDR1 is MNHNS, CDR2 SASEGT, per germline. V dropped 6 bases and J dropped 2 bases, with 17 bases sitting between them. The CDR3 spells CASSTGPPGAYEQYF. The CDR3 DNA is TGTGCCAGCAGCACGGGCCCCCCGGGAGCCTACGAGCAGTACTTC.

This clone was detected once. The chain is built from TRBV5-6 and TRBJ1-2, with 9 bases identical to TRBD1. The CDR3 contains 13 residues. J gave up 6 bases and V 3 bases, and 3 bases lay outside the gene matches. The germline V gene encodes CDR1 SGHDT and CDR2 YYEEEE. CDR3 in amino acids: CASSSRQGDGYTF. DNA of the CDR3: TGTGCCAGCAGCTCTCGACAGGGGGATGGCTACACCTTC.

The rearrangement uses TRBV25-1 and TRBJ2-7; tentative D call: TRBD1 (6 bases). With 7 bases removed from V and 3 bases from J, the gap between germline ends came to 7 bases. The CDR3 contains 11 residues. Germline V gives CDR1 MGHDK, CDR2 SYGVNS. CDR3 sequence: CASIQGYEQYF. The DNA for the CDR3 is TGTGCCAGCATACAGGGCTACGAGCAGTACTTC.

The chain is built from TRBV15 and TRBJ2-2; D is possibly TRBD2 (5 bases). The CDR3 is 18 residues long. Trimming left V 1 base short and J 5 bases short, with 20 bases between. The V gene's germline CDR1 is LNHNV and CDR2 YYDKDF (reference sequence). CDR3 residues: CATSRGRVSRSQTGELFF. DNA of the CDR3: TGTGCCACCAGCAGAGGGCGGGTGAGCCGCAGTCAGACCGGGGAGCTGTTTTTT.

This clone was counted a few times. J is TRBJ1-1 and V is TRBV10-3, with 10 bases fitting TRBD1. There are 13 residues in the CDR3. Germline V gene data show CDR1 as ENHRY and CDR2 as SYGVKD. J gave up 5 bases and V 8 bases, and 5 bases lay outside the gene matches. The CDR3 sequence is CAISDRGGTEAFF. In DNA form, the CDR3 reads TGTGCCATCTCGGACAGGGGGGGAACTGAAGCTTTCTTT.

J is TRBJ2-7 and V is TRBV15, with 9 bases that match TRBD1. The V and J ends lost 5 bases and 3 bases, in that order; junction bases with no gene match: 8. Germline V gives CDR1 LNHNV, CDR2 YYDKDF (reference sequence). CDR3 length equals 15 residues. CDR3 sequence (DNA): TGTGCCACCAGCGTTACGCCGGACAGGGGCTACGAGCAGTACTTC. Protein product: CATSVTPDRGYEQYF.

V and J are TRBV27 and TRBJ2-5, with 9 bases that match TRBD1. Trimming at V came to 5 bases and at J to 5 bases, leaving 12 bases not matched to a gene. The CDR3 contains 16 residues. The germline V gene encodes CDR1 MNHEY and CDR2 SMNVEV (reference sequence). DNA for the CDR3: TGTGCCAGCAGTCCCCTAACCGGGACAGGGCTGGAGACCCAGTACTTC. This encodes CASSPLTGTGLETQYF.

The chain uses TRBV5-8 and TRBJ2-2; perhaps TRBD1 as D (6 bases). The CDR3 length is 16 residues. V was shortened by 4 bases and J by 0 bases, with 13 bases between the two germline ends. In germline, CDR1 is SGHTS, CDR2 YDEGEE. This CDR3 reads CASSRGQSANTGELFF. DNA for the CDR3: TGTGCCAGCAGCAGAGGACAGAGCGCGAACACCGGGGAGCTGTTTTTT.

V is TRBV6-6 and J is TRBJ2-7, with 10 nucleotides matching TRBD1. V gave up 8 bases and J gave up 4 bases; unmatched junction bases: 11. CDR3 length: 15 residues. Germline V gene sequence: CDR1 MNHNY, CDR2 SVGAGI (reference sequence). CDR3 DNA: TGTGCCAGCTTCAATCCGGGACAGGGGTGGTACGAGCAGTACTTC. This translates into CASFNPGQGWYEQYF.

The chain carries TRBV21-1 and TRBJ1-4. TRBV21-1 is a known pseudogene. The CDR3 has 21 residues. The CDR3 region is CASSKGSFGQLAWVFGEKLFF. DNA for the CDR3: TGTGCCAGCAGCAAAGGTTCGTTTGGACAACTAGCCTGGGTTTTCGGTGAAAAACTGTTTTTT.